Here is one T cell receptor beta chain with its context. Its antigen remains unknown. Preparation of the TCRbeta library used unique molecular identifiers. TCRdb fed the PCR reads into MiXCR, producing one record per CDR3 protein. Counted here are about 1,000,000 distinct CDR3 sequences, around 30% occurring once; the ten biggest clones make up approximately 30%. The sample originates from a study of T-cell reconstitution after alpha-beta-depleted transplantation in children. The CDR3 consists of 13 residues. The V and J ends lost 8 bases and 3 bases, in that order; junction bases with no gene match: 1. Per the germline V gene, CDR1 is MNHNY and CDR2 is SVGAGI (reference sequence). Study observations and caveats: Several hundred expanded graft clones reportedly were the source of alpha-beta T cells about two months after transplant. T cells produced anew were the main source of T-cell counts and diversity one year after transplant. Surviving recipient cells, namely T cells and thymic progenitors, were the source of high day-60 TCRbeta diversity in some patients.

The TCR comes from a boy in the first two years of life who had a stem cell transplant for SCID, so the T cells may come from the graft donor. The V and J genes are TRBV6-6 and TRBJ2-1; 10 positions match TRBD2. Sequencing was performed on PBMCs, mostly from graft donor cells, taken 360 days after TCRalphabeta/CD19-depleted stem cell transplant. Here the CDR3 DNA reads TGTGCCAGCGGGACTAGCGACTACAATGAGCAGTTCTTC. Translating it yields CASGTSDYNEQFF.